This T cell receptor (beta chain) was obtained from a study of shared clonotypes between healthy human individuals. TCRdb's copy holds only in-frame clones and misses some; the assay was immunoSEQ multiplex PCR. Among about 2.3 million clones, just under 95% were seen once, and the ten largest hold around 0.38%. With regard to this clone: Additional DNA sequences in this sample encode the identical CDR3.

The J segment lost 0 bases and the V segment lost 0 bases, leaving 5 bases of the junction unmatched. Germline CDR1 and CDR2: GTSNPN and SVGIG (reference sequence). The CDR3 length is 15 residues. Sequenced: naive CD4+ T cells from PBMCs. Stated subset: CD45RA+ positively selected. The TCR sequence derives from a man between 18 and 29 years old in good health. Some clones in this sample may be carry-over from other donors' samples. The chain carries TRBV30 and TRBJ2-7; the match to TRBD2 covers 7 bases. The CDR3 is CAWSVRGSSSYEQYF. The CDR3 DNA is TGTGCCTGGAGTGTACGCGGGAGTTCCTCCTACGAGCAGTACTTC.